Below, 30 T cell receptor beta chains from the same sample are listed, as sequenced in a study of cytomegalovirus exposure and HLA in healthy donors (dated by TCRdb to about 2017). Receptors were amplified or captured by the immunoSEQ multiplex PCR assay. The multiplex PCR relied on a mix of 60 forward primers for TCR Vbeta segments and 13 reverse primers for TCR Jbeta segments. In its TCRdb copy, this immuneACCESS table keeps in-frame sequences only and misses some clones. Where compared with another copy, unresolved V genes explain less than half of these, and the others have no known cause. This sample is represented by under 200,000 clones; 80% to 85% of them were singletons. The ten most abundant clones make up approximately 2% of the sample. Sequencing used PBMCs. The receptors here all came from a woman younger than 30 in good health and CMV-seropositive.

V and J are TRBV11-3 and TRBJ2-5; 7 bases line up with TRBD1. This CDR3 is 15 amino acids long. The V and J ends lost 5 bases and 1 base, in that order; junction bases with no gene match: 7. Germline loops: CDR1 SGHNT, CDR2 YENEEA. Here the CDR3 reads CASSLGTATQETQYF. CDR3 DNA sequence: TGTGCCAGCAGCCTCGGGACAGCGACCCAAGAGACCCAGTACTTC.

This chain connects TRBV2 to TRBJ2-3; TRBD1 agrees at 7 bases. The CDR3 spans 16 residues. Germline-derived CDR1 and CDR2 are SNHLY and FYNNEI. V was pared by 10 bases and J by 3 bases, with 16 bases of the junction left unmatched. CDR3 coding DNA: TGTGCCACTCAGATTCGGCGAGGGGGCTGGACAGATACGCAGTATTTT. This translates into CATQIRRGGWTDTQYF.

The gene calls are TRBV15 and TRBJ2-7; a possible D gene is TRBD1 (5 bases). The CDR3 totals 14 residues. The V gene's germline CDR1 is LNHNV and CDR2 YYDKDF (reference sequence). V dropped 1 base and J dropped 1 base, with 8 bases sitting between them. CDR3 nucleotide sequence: TGTGCCACCAGCAGAGCTCAGGGTTCCTACGAGCAGTACTTC. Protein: CATSRAQGSYEQYF.

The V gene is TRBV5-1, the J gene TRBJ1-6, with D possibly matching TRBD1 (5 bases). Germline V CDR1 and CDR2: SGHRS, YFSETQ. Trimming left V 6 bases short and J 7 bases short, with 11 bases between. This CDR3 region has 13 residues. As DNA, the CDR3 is TGCGCCAGCAAGGAAGGGGTCAATTCACCCCTCCACTTT. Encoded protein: CASKEGVNSPLHF.

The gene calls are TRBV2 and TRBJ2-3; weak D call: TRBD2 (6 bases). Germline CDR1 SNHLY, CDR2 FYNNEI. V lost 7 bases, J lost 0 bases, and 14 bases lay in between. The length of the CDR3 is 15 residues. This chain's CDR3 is CASIRGNPSTDTQYF. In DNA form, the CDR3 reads TGTGCCAGCATCCGGGGGAACCCTAGCACAGATACGCAGTATTTT.

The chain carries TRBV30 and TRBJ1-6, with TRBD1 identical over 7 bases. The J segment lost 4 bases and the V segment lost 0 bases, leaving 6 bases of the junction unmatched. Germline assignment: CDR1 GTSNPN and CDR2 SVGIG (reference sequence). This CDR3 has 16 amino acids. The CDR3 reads CAWSVIGQDYNSPLHF. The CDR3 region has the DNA TGTGCCTGGAGTGTAATAGGACAGGATTATAATTCACCCCTCCACTTT. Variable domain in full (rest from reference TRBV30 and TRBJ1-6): SQTIHQWPATLVQPVGSPLSLECTVEGTSNPNLYWYRQAAGRGLQLLFYSVGIGQISSEVPQNLSASRPQDRQFILSSKKLLLSDSGFYLCAWSVIGQDYNSPLHFGNGTRLTVT.

The CDR3 loop is CASSILTGADYGYTF. The DNA of the CDR3 is TGTGCCAGCAGCATACTTACAGGGGCCGACTATGGCTACACCTTC. The rearrangement uses TRBV6-1 and TRBJ1-2; 7 nucleotides line up with TRBD1. Trimming took 6 bases from V and 3 from J; bases not matched to a gene: 10. Germline CDR1 reads MNHNS; CDR2 reads SASEGT. This CDR3 spans 15 amino acids.

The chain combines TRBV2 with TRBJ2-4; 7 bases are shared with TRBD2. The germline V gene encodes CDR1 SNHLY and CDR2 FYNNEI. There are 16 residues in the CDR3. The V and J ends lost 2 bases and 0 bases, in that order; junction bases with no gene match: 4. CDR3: CASSEKAGVAKNIQYF. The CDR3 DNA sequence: TGTGCCAGCAGTGAAAAGGCGGGAGTAGCCAAAAACATTCAGTACTTC.

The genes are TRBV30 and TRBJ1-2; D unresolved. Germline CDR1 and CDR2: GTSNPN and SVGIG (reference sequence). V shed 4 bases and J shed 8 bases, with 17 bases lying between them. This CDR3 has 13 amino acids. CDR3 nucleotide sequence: TGTGCCTGGACCCCCTGGGATACGGGAGGCTACACCTTC. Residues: CAWTPWDTGGYTF.

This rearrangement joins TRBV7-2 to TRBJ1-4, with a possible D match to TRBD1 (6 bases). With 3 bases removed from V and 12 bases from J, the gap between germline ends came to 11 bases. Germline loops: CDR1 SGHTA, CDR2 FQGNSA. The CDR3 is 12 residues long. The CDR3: CASSFWEGELFF. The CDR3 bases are TGTGCCAGCAGCTTTTGGGAGGGGGAACTGTTTTTT.

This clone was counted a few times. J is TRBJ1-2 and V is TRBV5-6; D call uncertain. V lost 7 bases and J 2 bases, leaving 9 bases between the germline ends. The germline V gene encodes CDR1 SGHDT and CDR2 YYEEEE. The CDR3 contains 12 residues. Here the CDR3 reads CASGEGNYGYTF. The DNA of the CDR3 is TGTGCCAGCGGGGAGGGAAACTATGGCTACACCTTC.

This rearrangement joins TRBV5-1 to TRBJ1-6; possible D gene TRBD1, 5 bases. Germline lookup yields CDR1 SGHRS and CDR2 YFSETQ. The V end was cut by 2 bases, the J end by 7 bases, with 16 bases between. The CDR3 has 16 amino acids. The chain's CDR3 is CASSFLPGISNSPLHF. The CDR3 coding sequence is TGCGCCAGCAGCTTCCTCCCAGGGATCAGCAATTCACCCCTCCACTTT.

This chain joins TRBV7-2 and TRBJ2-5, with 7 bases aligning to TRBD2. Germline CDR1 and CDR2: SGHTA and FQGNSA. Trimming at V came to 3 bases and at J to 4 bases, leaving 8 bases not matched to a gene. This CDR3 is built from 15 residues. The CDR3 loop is CASSLNGLDGETQYF. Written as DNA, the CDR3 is TGTGCCAGCAGCTTGAACGGACTAGATGGAGAGACCCAGTACTTC.

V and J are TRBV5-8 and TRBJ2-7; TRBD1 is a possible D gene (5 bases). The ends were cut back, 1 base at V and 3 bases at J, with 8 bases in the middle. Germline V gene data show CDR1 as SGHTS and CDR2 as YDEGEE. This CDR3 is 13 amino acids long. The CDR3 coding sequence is TGTGCCAGCAGCTTGCAGGGATACTACGAGCAGTACGTC. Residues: CASSLQGYYEQYV.

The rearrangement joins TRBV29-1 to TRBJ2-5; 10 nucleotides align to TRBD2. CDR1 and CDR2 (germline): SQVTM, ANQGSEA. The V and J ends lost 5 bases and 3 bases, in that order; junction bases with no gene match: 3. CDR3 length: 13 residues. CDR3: CSVTGTSEETQYF. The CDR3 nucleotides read TGCAGCGTTACTGGGACTAGCGAAGAGACCCAGTACTTC. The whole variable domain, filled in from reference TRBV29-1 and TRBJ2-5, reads SAVISQKPSRDICQRGTSLTIQCQVDSQVTMMFWYRQQPGQSLTLIATANQGSEATYESGFVIDKFPISRPNLTFSTLTVSNMSPEDSSIYLCSVTGTSEETQYFGPGTRLLVL.

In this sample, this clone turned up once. CDR3 in amino acids: CASSSGTSGGADNEQFF. The DNA of the CDR3 is TGTGCCAGCAGCTCCGGGACTAGCGGGGGGGCCGACAATGAGCAGTTCTTC. The V call is TRBV7-7, the J call TRBJ2-1; 16 nucleotides agree with TRBD2. V lost 4 bases, J lost 5 bases, and 5 bases stayed unmatched. The CDR3 extends over 17 amino acids. CDR1 is SSHAT, CDR2 FNYEAQ, per germline (reference sequence).

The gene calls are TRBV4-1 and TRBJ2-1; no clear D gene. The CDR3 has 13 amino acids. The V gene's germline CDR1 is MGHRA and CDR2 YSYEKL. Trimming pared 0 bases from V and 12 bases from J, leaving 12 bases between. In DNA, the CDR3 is TGCGCCAGCAGCCAAGACGTCCCAGACTGGCAGTTCTTC. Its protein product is CASSQDVPDWQFF.

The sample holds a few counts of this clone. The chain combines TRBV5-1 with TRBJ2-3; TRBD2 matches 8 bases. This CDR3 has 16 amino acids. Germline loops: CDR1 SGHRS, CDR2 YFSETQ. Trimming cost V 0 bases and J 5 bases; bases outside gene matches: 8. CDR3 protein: CASSLEGRGALDTQYF. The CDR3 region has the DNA TGCGCCAGCAGCTTGGAGGGGCGGGGGGCATTAGATACGCAGTATTTT.

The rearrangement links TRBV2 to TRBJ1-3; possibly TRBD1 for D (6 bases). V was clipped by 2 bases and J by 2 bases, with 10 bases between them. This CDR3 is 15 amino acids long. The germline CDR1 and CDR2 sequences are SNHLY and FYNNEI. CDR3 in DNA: TGTGCCAGCAGTGAACGGGGGGACACTGGAAACACCATATATTTT. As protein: CASSERGDTGNTIYF.

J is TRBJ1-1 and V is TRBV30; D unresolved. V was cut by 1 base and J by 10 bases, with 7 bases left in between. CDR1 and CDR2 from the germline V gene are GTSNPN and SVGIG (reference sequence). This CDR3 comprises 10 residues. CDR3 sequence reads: CAWSGSIAFF. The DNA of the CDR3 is TGTGCCTGGAGTGGCAGTATAGCTTTCTTT.

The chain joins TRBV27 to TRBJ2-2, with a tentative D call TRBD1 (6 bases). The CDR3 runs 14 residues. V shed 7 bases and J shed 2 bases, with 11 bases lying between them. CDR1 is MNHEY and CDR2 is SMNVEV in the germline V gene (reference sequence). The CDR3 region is CASTPGTNTGELFF. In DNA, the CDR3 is TGTGCCAGCACCCCAGGGACAAACACCGGGGAGCTGTTTTTT.

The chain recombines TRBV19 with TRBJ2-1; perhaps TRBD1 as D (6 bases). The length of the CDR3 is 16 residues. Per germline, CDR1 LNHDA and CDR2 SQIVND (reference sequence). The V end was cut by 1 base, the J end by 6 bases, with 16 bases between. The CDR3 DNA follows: TGTGCCAGTAGTATAGCGACAGGCGCTGTTCCCAATGAGCAGTTCTTC. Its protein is CASSIATGAVPNEQFF.

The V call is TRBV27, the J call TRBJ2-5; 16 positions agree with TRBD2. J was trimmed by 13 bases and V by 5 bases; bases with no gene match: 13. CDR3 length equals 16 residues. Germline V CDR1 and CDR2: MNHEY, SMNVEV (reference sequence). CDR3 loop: CASSKRTGTSGGEWYF. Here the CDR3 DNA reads TGTGCCAGCAGTAAAAGGACCGGGACTAGCGGGGGGGAGTGGTACTTC.

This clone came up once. DNA for the CDR3: TGTGCCAGCAGCCCACAGGGTGGGGGCTATGGCTACACCTTC. Its translation: CASSPQGGGYGYTF. The chain combines TRBV11-2 with TRBJ1-2, with D tentatively TRBD1 (6 bases). Germline CDR1 and CDR2: SGHAT and FQNNGV. This CDR3 is built from 14 residues. V lost 5 bases and J 4 bases, leaving 14 bases between the germline ends.

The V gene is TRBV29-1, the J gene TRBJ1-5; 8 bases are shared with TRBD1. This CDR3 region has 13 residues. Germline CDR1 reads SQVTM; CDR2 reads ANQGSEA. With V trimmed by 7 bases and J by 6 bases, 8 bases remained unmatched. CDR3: CSARTGGGQPQHF. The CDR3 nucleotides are TGCAGCGCCCGTACAGGGGGTGGTCAGCCCCAGCATTTT. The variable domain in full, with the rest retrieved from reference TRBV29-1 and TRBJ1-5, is SAVISQKPSRDICQRGTSLTIQCQVDSQVTMMFWYRQQPGQSLTLIATANQGSEATYESGFVIDKFPISRPNLTFSTLTVSNMSPEDSSIYLCSARTGGGQPQHFGDGTRLSIL.

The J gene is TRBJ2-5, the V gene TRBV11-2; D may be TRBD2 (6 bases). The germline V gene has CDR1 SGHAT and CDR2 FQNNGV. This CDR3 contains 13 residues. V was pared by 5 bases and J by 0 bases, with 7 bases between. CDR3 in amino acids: CASSAGHQETQYF. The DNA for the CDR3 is TGTGCCAGCAGCGCGGGACACCAAGAGACCCAGTACTTC.

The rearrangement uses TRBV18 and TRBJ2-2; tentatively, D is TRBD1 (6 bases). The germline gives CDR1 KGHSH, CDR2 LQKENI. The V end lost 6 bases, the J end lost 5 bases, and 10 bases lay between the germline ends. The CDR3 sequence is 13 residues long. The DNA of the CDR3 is TGTGCCAGCTCTCTTGACAGGACCGGGGAGCTGTTTTTT. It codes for CASSLDRTGELFF. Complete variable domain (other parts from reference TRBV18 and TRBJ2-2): NAGVMQNPRHLVRRRGQEARLRCSPMKGHSHVYWYRQLPEEGLKFMVYLQKENIIDESGMPKERFSAEFPKEGPSILRIQQVVRGDSAAYFCASSLDRTGELFFGEGSRLTVL.

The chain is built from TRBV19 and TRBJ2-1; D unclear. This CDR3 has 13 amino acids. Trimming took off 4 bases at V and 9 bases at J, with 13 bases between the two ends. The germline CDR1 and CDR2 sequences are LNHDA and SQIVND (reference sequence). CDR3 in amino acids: CASSNHRRGEQFF. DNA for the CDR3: TGTGCCAGTAGTAACCACCGAAGAGGTGAGCAGTTCTTC.

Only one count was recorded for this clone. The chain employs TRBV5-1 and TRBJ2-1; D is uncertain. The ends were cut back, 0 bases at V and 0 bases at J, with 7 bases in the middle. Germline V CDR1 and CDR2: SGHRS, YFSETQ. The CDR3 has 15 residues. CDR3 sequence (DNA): TGCGCCAGCAGCTTGGAGACGGGCTCCTACAATGAGCAGTTCTTC. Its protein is CASSLETGSYNEQFF. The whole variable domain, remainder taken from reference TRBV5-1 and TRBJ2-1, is KAGVTQTPRYLIKTRGQQVTLSCSPISGHRSVSWYQQTPGQGLQFLFEYFSETQRNKGNFPGRFSGRQFSNSRSEMNVSTLELGDSALYLCASSLETGSYNEQFFGPGTRLTVL.

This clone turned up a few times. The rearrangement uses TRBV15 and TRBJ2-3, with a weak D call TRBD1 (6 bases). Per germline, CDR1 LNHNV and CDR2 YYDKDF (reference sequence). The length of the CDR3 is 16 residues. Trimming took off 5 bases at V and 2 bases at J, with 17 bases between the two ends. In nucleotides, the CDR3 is TGTGCCACCAGCCGACCACGGACAGAAAACACAGATACGCAGTATTTT. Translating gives CATSRPRTENTDTQYF. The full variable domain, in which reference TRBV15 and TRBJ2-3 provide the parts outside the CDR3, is DAMVIQNPRYQVTQFGKPVTLSCSQTLNHNVMYWYQQKSSQAPKLLFHYYDKDFNNEADTPDNFQSRRPNTSFCFLDIRSPGLGDTAMYLCATSRPRTENTDTQYFGPGTRLTVL.